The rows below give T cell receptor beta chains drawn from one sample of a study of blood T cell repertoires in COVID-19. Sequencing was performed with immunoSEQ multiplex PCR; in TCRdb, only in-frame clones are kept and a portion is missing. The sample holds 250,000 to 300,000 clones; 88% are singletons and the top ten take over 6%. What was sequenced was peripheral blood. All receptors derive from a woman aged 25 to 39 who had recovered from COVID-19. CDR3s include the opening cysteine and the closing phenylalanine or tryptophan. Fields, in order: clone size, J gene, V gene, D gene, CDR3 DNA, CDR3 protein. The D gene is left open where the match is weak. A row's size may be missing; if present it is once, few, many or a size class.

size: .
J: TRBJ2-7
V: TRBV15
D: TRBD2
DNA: TGTGCCACCAGCAGGGGAGCGGGGAGGGACGAGCAGTACTTC
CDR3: CATSRGAGRDEQYF

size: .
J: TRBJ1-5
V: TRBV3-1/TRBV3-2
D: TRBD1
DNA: TGTGCCAGCAAAGACAGGGCCAGCAATCAGCCCCAGCATTTT
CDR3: CASKDRASNQPQHF

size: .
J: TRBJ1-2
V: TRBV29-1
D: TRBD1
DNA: TGCAGCGTTGATGCGGGACAGGGCAATTATGGCTACACCTTC
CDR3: CSVDAGQGNYGYTF

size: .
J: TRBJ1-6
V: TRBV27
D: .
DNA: TGTGCCAGCAGGGTTTCTCAGGGGTACTATAATTCACCCCTCCACTTT
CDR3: CASRVSQGYYNSPLHF

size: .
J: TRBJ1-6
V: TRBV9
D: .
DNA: TGTGCCAGCAGCGAGGAACAGGGAGGGGTCTCACCCCTCCACTTT
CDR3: CASSEEQGGVSPLHF

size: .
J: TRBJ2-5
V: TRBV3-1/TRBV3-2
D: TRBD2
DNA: TGTGCCAGCAGCCCCCCTAGCGGGGGGGAGACCCAGTACTTC
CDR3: CASSPPSGGETQYF

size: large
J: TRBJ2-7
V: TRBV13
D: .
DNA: TGTGCCAGCAGCTTAGGGTGGCACTTCCGTGGGGCCCACGAGCAGTACTTC
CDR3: CASSLGWHFRGAHEQYF

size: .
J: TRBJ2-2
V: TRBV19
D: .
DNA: TGTGCCAGTAGTATGCCGGACAGGAACACCGGGGAGCTGTTTTTT
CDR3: CASSMPDRNTGELFF

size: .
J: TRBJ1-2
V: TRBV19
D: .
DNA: TGTGCCAGTAGTATTAGCCATTATAACTATGGCTACACCTTC
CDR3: CASSISHYNYGYTF

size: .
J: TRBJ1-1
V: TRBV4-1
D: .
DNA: TGCGCCAGCAGCCAAGAGGTCAGCCTAGGTACGAACACTGAAGCTTTCTTT
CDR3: CASSQEVSLGTNTEAFF

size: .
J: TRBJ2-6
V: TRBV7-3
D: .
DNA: TGTGCCAGCAGCCCGCAGGGATCTGGGGCCAACGTCCTGACTTTC
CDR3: CASSPQGSGANVLTF

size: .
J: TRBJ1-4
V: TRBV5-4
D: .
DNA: TGTGCCAGCAGCCCCGGACAGATGGCTTATGAAAAACTGTTTTTT
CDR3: CASSPGQMAYEKLFF

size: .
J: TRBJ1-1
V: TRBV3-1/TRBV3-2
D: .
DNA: TGTGCCAGCAGCCAAAAAGCCCTTCGTTACTTCTTT
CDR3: CASSQKALRYFF

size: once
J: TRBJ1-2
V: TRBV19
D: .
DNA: TGTGCCAGTAGCGCGCAGGGCGCCTTCTATGGCTACACCTTC
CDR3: CASSAQGAFYGYTF

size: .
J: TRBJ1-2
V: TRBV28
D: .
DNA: TGTGCCAGCAGTCGGGGGGAGCGATACGGCTACACCTTC
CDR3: CASSRGERYGYTF

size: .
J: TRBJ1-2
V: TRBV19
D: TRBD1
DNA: TGTGCCAGTAGTATATCTGGGACAGGGCCCAACTATGGCTACACCTTC
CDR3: CASSISGTGPNYGYTF

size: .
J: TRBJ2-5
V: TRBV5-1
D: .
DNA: TGCGCCAGCAGGCAGACTAGTCACCAAGAGACCCAGTACTTC
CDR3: CASRQTSHQETQYF

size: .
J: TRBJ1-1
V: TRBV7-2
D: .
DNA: TGTGCCAGCAGCTTAGGCCAGGGGTTTGCTGAAGCTTTCTTT
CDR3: CASSLGQGFAEAFF

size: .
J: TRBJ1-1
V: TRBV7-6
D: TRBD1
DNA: TGTGCCAGCAGCTTAACGGACAGGGGTGCCACTGAAGCTTTCTTT
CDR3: CASSLTDRGATEAFF

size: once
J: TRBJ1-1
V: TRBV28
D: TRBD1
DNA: TGTGCCAGCAGTCCCACCGGACAGGGGGCGAACACTGAAGCTTTCTTT
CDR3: CASSPTGQGANTEAFF

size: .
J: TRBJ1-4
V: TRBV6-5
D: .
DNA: TGTGCCAGCCGGACGGAGGAATTAGAAAAACTGTTTTTT
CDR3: CASRTEELEKLFF

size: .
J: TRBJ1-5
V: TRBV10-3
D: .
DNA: TGTGCCACCCGGACAGAGAGCAATCAGCCCCAGCATTTT
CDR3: CATRTESNQPQHF

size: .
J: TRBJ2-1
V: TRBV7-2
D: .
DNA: TGTGCCAGCAGGCTCAGGGGAACAAGCTCCTACAATGAGCAGTTCTTC
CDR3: CASRLRGTSSYNEQFF

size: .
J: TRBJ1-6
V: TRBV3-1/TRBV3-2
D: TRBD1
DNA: TGTGCCAGCAGCCGCGAGAGGGGGCTGAGTTCACCCCTCCACTTT
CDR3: CASSRERGLSSPLHF

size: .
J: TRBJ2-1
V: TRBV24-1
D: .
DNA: TGTGCCACCAGCAGACAGTCCTCTCACTACAATGAGCAGTTCTTC
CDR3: CATSRQSSHYNEQFF

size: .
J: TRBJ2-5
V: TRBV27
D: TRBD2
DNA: TGTGCCAGCACCCCGGGGGGAGGGTGGGAGACCCAGTACTTC
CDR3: CASTPGGGWETQYF

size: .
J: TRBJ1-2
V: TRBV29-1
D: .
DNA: TGCAGCGTTGTCAGGGGTGAGGGCTATGGCTACACCTTC
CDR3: CSVVRGEGYGYTF

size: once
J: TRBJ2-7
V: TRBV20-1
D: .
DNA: TGCAGTGCTACGAGGGGGTACGAGCAGTACTTC
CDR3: CSATRGYEQYF

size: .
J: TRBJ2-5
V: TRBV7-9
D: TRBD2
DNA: TGTGCCAGCAGCCCGACGGCGGGGGGCATCCAAGAGACCCAGTACTTC
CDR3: CASSPTAGGIQETQYF

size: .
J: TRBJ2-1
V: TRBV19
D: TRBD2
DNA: TGTGCCAGTAGCATAAATAGCGGGGGGCCCTGGAATGAGCAGTTCTTC
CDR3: CASSINSGGPWNEQFF

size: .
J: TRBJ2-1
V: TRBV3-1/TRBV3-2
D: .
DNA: TGTGCCAGCAGCCAAGATGCGAGACTACGGAATGAGCAGTTCTTC
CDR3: CASSQDARLRNEQFF

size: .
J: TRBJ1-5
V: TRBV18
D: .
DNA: TGTGCCAGCTCACCACCCCCAGGGTATAGCAATCAGCCCCAGCATTTT
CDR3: CASSPPPGYSNQPQHF

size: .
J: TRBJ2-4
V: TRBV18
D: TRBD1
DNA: TGTGCCAGCTCAAATCTTAAGGGGGCGGAAGCCAAAAACATTCAGTACTTC
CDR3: CASSNLKGAEAKNIQYF

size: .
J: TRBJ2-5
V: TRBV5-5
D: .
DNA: TGTGCCAGCAGCTTTCTTCTTCCTCAAGAGACCCAGTACTTC
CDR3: CASSFLLPQETQYF

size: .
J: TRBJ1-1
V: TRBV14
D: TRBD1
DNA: TGTGCCAGCAGCCAAGATAGGGGGCGCGGCACTGAAGCTTTCTTT
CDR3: CASSQDRGRGTEAFF

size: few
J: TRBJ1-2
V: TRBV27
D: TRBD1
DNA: TGTGCCAGCAGTTTATCGACAGGACAGGGAGGATGGTCCTATGGCTACACCTTC
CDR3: CASSLSTGQGGWSYGYTF

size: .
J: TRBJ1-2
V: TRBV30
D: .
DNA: TGTGCCTGGAGTGTTAATGACGGCGGGGCCTATGGCTACACCTTC
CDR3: CAWSVNDGGAYGYTF

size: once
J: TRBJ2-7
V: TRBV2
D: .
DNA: TGTGCCAGCAGTGCCCGACAGCCCTACGAGCAGTACTTC
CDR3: CASSARQPYEQYF

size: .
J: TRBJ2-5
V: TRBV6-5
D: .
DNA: TGTGCCAGCAGTCTAAGTATATTAGAGACCCAGTACTTC
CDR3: CASSLSILETQYF

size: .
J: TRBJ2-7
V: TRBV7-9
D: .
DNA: TGTGCCAGCAGCTTAGGCGACTACGAGCAGTACTTC
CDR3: CASSLGDYEQYF

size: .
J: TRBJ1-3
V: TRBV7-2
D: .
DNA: TGTGCCAGCAGCTTAGCATCCCCAGGGGCTGGAAACACCATATATTTT
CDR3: CASSLASPGAGNTIYF

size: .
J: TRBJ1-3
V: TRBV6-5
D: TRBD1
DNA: TGTGCCAGCACCACGGACAGGGGGACTGGAAACACCATATATTTT
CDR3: CASTTDRGTGNTIYF

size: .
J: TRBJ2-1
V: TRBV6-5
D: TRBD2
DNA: TGTGCCAGCAGTTATTCTCTAGCGGGGAACAATGAGCAGTTCTTC
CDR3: CASSYSLAGNNEQFF

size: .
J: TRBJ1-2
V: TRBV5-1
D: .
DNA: TGCGCCAGCAGCCAAAATACTCTCTATGGCTACACCTTC
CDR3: CASSQNTLYGYTF

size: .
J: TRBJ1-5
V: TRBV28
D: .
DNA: TGTGCCAGCTGTCTCCGGGGGGCAGGTAGCAATCAGCCCCAGCATTTT
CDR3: CASCLRGAGSNQPQHF

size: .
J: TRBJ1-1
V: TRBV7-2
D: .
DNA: TGTGCCAGCAGCTTAGATGGGGGGGTGAACACTGAAGCTTTCTTT
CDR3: CASSLDGGVNTEAFF

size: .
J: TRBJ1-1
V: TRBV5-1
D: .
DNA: TGCGCCAGCAGTCGGGGGGAGCCGAACACTGAAGCTTTCTTT
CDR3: CASSRGEPNTEAFF

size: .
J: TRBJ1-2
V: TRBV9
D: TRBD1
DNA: TGTGCCAGCAGCGTATTCTCGGGACAGGGCTATGGCTACACCTTC
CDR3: CASSVFSGQGYGYTF

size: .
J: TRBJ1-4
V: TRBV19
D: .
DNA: TGTGCCAGTAGTAAACAGGTCCTTAATGAAAAACTGTTTTTT
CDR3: CASSKQVLNEKLFF

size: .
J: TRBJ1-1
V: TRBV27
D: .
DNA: TGTGCCAGCAGTCCAACTCAAGTGAACACTGAAGCTTTCTTT
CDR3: CASSPTQVNTEAFF

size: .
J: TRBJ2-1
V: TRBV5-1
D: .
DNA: TGCGCCAGCAGCGCCGAGGGGGATGCCGCTCGTCTTTACAATGAGCAGTTCTTC
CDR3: CASSAEGDAARLYNEQFF

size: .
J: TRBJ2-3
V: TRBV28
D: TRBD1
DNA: TGTGCCAGCAGCCCAGGGACAGCAGATACGCAGTATTTT
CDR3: CASSPGTADTQYF

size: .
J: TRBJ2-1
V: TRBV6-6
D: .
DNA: TGTGCCAGCAGTCCCAGGGTTGGCTTCAATGAGCAGTTCTTC
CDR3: CASSPRVGFNEQFF

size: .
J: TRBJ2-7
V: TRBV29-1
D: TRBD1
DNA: TGCAGCGTTTCCCAGAACTCCGGGACAGGGCGGAACGAGCAGTACTTC
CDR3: CSVSQNSGTGRNEQYF

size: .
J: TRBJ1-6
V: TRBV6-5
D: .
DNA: TGTGCCAGCAGGCTGACAGGCTACAATTCACCCCTCCACTTT
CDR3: CASRLTGYNSPLHF

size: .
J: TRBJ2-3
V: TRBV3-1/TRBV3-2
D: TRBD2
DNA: TGTGCCAGCAGCGGCCCCGGGACTAGCGGGGGTAGCACAGATACGCAGTATTTT
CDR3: CASSGPGTSGGSTDTQYF

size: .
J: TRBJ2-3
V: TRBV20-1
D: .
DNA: TGCAGTGCTAGTCCAGGGTACACAGATACGCAGTATTTT
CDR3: CSASPGYTDTQYF

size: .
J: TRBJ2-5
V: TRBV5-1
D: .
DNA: TGCGCCAGCAGCTCAGACAGCTGGGAGACCCAGTACTTC
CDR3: CASSSDSWETQYF

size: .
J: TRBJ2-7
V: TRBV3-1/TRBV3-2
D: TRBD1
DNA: TGTGCCAGCAGCTACTTATCGGGACAGATAATCTACGAGCAGTACTTC
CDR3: CASSYLSGQIIYEQYF

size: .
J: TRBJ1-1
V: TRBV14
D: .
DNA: TGTGCCAGCAGCCAAGGGCAGGGAACTGAAGCTTTCTTT
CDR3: CASSQGQGTEAFF